This T cell receptor beta chain emerged from a study of primary melanoma T cells and metastatic recurrence (dated by TCRdb to the early 2020s). Concerning the study at large: The cohort was made up of approximately 200 primary melanomas of stage T2 to T4, with thickness greater than 1 mm. The T-cell fraction measured by TCR beta sequencing was weighed against progression-free survival, the clinical outcome chosen for the comparison. Whether patient outcome could be predicted by T-cell fraction and T-cell repertoire clonality in primary melanoma tumors was the question this study put to the test. The sequencing-derived T-cell fraction was compared with histopathological grading of tumor-infiltrating lymphocytes.

The primary melanoma of each patient had been surgically resected and was considered potentially curable but at risk of metastatic recurrence. The library was generated by the immunoSEQ multiplex PCR assay. High-throughput sequencing of the T-cell receptor beta chain was performed on primary melanoma tumor tissue. From the authors' description of their analysis: Repertoire analyses included TCRB CDR3 sharing between samples and the distribution of insertions and deletions. A gradient-boosted model ranked how well the T-cell fraction predicted outcome compared with histopathological variables. Drawn from immuneACCESS, this table holds only the in-frame rearrangements with V and J called that TCRdb kept. Clones are partly lost; checked studies trace under half to an unresolved V gene and leave the rest unexplained. V and J calls plus clone size are reproduced from that table; the DNA served to infer D and trimming. This sample's records show dozens of clones.

As to this clone: Its antigen remains unidentified. Qualities for individual bases were not recorded, and no much larger clone is one base off.

The paper as a whole reports these results and caveats: A T-cell fraction greater than 20% appeared to be protective whatever the ulceration status, mitotic rate or nodal disease. The authors framed an effective T-cell-mediated antitumor response in primary melanoma only as a suggestion, not a demonstrated mechanism. Compared with adding any other histopathological variable to tumor thickness, adding T-cell fraction reportedly produced a bigger improvement in progression-free survival prediction. Tumor T-cell fraction was reported to predict progression-free survival independently of thickness, ulceration, mitotic rate and age.

Per the germline V gene, SQVTM is the CDR1 and ANQGSEA is the CDR2. The CDR3 has 12 amino acids, counting the end cysteine and phenylalanine. The CDR3 DNA has 36 bases and is translated from base 1. The junction carries 12 bases between V and J, which are trimmed by 5 bases and 5 bases respectively. The sequence came from a human donor with melanoma. The chain links TRBV29-1 with TRBJ1-1; the D gene is perhaps TRBD1, on 5 matching bases. The sequenced sample was melanoma tumor tissue. This receptor has the CDR3 CSVTVRGTEAFF. At the DNA level, the sequence is TGCAGCGTTACGGTCCGGGGGACTGAAGCTTTCTTT. With the portions outside the CDR3 filled from the reference TRBV29-1 and TRBJ1-1 genes, the complete variable region becomes SAVISQKPSRDICQRGTSLTIQCQVDSQVTMMFWYRQQPGQSLTLIATANQGSEATYESGFVIDKFPISRPNLTFSTLTVSNMSPEDSSIYLCSVTVRGTEAFFGQGTRLTVV.